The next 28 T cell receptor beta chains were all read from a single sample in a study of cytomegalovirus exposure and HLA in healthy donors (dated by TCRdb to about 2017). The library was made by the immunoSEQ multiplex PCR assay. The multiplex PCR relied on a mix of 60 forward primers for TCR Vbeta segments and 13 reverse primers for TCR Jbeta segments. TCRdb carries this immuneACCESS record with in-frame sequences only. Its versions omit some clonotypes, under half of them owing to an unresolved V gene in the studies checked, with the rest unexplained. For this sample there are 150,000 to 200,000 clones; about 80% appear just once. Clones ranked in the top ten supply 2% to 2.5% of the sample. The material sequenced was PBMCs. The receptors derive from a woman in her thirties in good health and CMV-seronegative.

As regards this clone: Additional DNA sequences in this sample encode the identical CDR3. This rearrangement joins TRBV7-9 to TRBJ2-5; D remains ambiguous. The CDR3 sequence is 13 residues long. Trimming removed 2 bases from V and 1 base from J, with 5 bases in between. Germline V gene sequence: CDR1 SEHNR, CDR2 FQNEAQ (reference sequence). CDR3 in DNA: TGTGCCAGCAGCTTATCATTCCAAGAGACCCAGTACTTC. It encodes CASSLSFQETQYF.

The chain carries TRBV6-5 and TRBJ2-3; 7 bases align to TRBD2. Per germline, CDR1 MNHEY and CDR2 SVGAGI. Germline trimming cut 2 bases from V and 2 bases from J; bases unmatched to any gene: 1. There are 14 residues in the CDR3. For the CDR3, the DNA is TGTGCCAGCAGTTACGCGGGAGTCACAGATACGCAGTATTTT. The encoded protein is CASSYAGVTDTQYF.

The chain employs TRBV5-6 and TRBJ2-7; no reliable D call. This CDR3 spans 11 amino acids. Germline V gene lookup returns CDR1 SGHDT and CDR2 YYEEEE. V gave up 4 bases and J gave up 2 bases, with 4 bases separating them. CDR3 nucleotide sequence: TGTGCCAGCAGCCGCGCCTACGAGCAGTACTTC. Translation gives CASSRAYEQYF.

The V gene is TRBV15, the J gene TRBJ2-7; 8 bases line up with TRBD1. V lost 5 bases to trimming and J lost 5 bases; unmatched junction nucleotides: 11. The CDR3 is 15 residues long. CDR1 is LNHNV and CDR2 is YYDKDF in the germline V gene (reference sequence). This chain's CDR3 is CATSAPQDRANEQYF. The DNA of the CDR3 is TGTGCCACCAGCGCGCCGCAGGACAGGGCAAACGAGCAGTACTTC. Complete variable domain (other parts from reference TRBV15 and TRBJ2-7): DAMVIQNPRYQVTQFGKPVTLSCSQTLNHNVMYWYQQKSSQAPKLLFHYYDKDFNNEADTPDNFQSRRPNTSFCFLDIRSPGLGDTAMYLCATSAPQDRANEQYFGPGTRLTVT.

CDR3 sequence reads: CASSPAIRGTDTQYF. In DNA form, the CDR3 reads TGTGCCAGCAGTCCCGCAATCCGAGGGACAGATACGCAGTATTTT. The chain uses TRBV6-4 and TRBJ2-3; possible D gene TRBD2, 5 bases. From germline, CDR1 is MRHNA and CDR2 SNTAGT. This CDR3 has 15 amino acids. Trimming removed 5 bases at V and 3 bases at J, with 15 bases between.

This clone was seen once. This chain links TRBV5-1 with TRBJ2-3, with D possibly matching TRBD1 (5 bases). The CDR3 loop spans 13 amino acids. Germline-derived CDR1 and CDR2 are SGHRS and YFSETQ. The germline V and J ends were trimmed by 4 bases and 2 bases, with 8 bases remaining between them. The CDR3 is CASSADNTDTQYF. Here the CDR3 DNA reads TGCGCCAGCAGCGCGGACAACACAGATACGCAGTATTTT.

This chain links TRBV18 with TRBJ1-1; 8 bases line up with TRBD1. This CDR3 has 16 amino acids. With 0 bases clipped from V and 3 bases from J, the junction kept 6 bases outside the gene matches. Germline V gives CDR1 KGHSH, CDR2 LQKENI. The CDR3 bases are TGTGCCAGCTCACCACCTGCAGGGGGCGGTTACACTGAAGCTTTCTTT. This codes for CASSPPAGGGYTEAFF.

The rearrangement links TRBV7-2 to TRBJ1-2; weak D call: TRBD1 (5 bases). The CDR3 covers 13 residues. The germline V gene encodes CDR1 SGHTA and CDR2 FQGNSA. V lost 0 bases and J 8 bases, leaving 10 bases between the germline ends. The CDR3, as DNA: TGTGCCAGCAGCTTAGCGGGGCAGGGAGGCTACACCTTC. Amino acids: CASSLAGQGGYTF.

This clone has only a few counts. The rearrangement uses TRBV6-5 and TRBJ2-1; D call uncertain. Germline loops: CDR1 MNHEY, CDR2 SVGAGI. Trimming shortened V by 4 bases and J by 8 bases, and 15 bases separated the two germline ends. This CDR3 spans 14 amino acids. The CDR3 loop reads CASSSPGLSDEQFF. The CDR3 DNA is TGTGCCAGCAGTTCCCCGGGTCTTTCCGATGAGCAGTTCTTC.

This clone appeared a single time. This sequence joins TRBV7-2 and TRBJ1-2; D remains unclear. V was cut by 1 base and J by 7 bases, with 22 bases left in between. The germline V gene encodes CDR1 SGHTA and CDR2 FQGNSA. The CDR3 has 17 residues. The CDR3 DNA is TGTGCCAGCAGCTTAGAAAACCCTCGCCTGCACGCGGGTGGCTACACCTTC. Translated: CASSLENPRLHAGGYTF.

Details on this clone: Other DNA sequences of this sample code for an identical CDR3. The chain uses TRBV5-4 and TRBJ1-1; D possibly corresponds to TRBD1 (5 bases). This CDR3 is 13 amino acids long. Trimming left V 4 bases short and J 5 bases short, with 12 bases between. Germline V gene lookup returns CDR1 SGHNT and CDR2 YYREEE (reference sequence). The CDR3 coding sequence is TGTGCCAGCAGCGGGACGGAGGGGACTGAAGCTTTCTTT. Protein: CASSGTEGTEAFF. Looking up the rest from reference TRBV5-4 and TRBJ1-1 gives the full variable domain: ETGVTQSPTHLIKTRGQQVTLRCSSQSGHNTVSWYQQALGQGPQFIFQYYREEENGRGNFPPRFSGLQFPNYSSELNVNALELDDSALYLCASSGTEGTEAFFGQGTRLTVV.

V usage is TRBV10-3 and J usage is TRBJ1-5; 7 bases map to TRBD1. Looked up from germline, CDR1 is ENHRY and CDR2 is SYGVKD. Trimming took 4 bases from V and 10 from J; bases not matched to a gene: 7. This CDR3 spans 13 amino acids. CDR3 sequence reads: CAISGTGSNPQHF. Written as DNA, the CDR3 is TGTGCCATCAGTGGGACAGGCTCAAATCCCCAGCATTTT.

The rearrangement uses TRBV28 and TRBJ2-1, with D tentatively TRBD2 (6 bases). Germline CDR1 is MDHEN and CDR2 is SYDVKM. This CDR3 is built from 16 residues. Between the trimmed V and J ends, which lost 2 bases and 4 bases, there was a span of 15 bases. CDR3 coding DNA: TGTGCCAGCAGTTTAGCCGGGACGGGAGCATACAATGAGCAGTTCTTC. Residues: CASSLAGTGAYNEQFF.

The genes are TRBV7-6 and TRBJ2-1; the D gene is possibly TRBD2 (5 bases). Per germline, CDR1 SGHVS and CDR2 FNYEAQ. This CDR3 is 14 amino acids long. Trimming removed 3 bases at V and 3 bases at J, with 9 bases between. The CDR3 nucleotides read TGTGCCAGCAGCTTTCCGGCGGGCTACAATGAGCAGTTCTTC. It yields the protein CASSFPAGYNEQFF.

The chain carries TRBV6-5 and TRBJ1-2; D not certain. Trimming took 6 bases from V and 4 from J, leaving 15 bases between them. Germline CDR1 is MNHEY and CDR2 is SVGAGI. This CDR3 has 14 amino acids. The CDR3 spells CASSYREGGYGYTF. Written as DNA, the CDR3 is TGTGCCAGCAGCTATCGGGAGGGAGGCTATGGCTACACCTTC.

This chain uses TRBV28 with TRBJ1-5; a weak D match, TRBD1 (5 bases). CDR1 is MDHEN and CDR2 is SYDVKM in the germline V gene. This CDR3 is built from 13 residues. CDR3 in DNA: TGTGCAACCTTGTGGGGCTTAGGTCAGCCCCAGCATTTT. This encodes CATLWGLGQPQHF.

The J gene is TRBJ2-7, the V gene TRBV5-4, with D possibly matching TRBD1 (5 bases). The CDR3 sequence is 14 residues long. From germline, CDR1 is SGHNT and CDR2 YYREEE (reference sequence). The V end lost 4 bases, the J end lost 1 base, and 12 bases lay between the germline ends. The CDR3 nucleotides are TGTGCCAGCAGCACGGGCCCAGGGTCCTACGAGCAGTACTTC. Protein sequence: CASSTGPGSYEQYF.

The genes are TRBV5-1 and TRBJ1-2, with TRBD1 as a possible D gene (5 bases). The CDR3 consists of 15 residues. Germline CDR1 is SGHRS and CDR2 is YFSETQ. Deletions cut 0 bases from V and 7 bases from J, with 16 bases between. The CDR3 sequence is CASSLDGRTRGGYTF. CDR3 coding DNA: TGCGCCAGCAGCTTGGACGGCAGGACTAGGGGTGGCTACACCTTC.

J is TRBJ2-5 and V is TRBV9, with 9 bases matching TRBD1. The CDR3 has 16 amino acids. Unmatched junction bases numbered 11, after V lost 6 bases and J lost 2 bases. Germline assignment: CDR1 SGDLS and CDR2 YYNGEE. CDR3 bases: TGTGCCAGCACCCCCGGGGGAGGGACAGGGCAAGAGACCCAGTACTTC. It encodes CASTPGGGTGQETQYF.

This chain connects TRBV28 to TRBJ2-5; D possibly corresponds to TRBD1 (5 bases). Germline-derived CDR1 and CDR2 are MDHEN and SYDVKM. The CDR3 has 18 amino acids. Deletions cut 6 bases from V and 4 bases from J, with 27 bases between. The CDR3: CASSPTFPLKGLGETQYF. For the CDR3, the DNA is TGTGCCAGCAGCCCAACCTTCCCCTTAAAGGGGTTGGGAGAGACCCAGTACTTC.

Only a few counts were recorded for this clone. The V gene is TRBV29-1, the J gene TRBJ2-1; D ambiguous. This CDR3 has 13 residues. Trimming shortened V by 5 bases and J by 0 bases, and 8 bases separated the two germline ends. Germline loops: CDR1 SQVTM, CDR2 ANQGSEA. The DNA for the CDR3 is TGCAGCGTTCGCATCAGCTCCTACAATGAGCAGTTCTTC. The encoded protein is CSVRISSYNEQFF.

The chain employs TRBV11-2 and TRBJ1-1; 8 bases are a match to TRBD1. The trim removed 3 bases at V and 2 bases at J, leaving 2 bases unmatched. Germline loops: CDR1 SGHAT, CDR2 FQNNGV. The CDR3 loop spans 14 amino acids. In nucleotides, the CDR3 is TGTGCCAGCAGCTTCGGACAGGGAAACACTGAAGCTTTCTTT. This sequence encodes CASSFGQGNTEAFF.

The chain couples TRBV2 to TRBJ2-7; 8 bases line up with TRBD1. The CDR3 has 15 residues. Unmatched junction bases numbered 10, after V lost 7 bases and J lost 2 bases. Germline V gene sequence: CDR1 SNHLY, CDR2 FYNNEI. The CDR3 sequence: CASNALDRAAYEQYF. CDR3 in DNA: TGTGCCAGCAATGCATTGGACAGGGCTGCCTACGAGCAGTACTTC.

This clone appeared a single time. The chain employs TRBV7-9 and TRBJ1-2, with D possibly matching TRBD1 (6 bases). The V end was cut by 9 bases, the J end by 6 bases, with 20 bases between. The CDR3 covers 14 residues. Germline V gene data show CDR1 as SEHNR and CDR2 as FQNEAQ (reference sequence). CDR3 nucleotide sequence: TGTGCCAGACGCTGGGGCAGGGGTAAGGATGGCTACACCTTC. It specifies CARRWGRGKDGYTF.

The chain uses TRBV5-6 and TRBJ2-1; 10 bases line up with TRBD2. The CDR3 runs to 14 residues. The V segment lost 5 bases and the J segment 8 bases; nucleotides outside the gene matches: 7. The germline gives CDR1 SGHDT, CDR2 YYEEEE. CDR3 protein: CASREASGSYEQFF. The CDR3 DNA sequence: TGTGCCAGCAGAGAGGCTAGCGGGAGCTATGAGCAGTTCTTC.

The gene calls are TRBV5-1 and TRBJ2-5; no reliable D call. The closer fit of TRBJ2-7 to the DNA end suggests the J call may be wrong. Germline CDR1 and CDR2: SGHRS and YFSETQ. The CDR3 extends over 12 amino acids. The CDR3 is CASSIGSYEQYF. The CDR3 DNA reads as TGCGCCAGCAGCATCGGTAGCTACGAGCAGTACTTC.

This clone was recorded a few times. CDR3 bases: TGTGCCAGCAGCCCACAAATCCCGAACAGGGCTTTATGGGATGAGCAGTTCTTC. Translating it yields CASSPQIPNRALWDEQFF. V and J are TRBV7-9 and TRBJ2-1; D possibly corresponds to TRBD1 (6 bases). V lost 5 bases and J lost 8, with 28 bases in between. Germline CDR1 SEHNR, CDR2 FQNEAQ (reference sequence). The CDR3 contains 18 residues.

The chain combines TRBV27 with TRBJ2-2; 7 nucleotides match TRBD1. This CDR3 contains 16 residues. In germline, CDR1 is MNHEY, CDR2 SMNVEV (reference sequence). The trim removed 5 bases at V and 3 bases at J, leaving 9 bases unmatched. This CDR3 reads CASSGQGQIYTGELFF. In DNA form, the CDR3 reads TGTGCCAGCAGTGGGCAGGGACAGATCTACACCGGGGAGCTGTTTTTT.